The 12 T cell receptor beta chains given below trace back to one sample, sequenced in a study of blood T cell repertoires in COVID-19. Sequencing used immunoSEQ multiplex PCR; TCRdb keeps in-frame clones, though not all of them. The sample records around 57,000 clones, around 87% being singletons. The sample comprised peripheral blood. The receptors come from a woman of 80 years or more with COVID-19, enrolled during active disease.

This clone was detected only once. This rearrangement joins TRBV4-1 to TRBJ1-4, with D possibly being TRBD1 (5 bases). Per the germline V gene, CDR1 is MGHRA and CDR2 is YSYEKL. The germline V and J ends were trimmed by 0 bases and 0 bases, with 11 bases remaining between them. CDR3 length: 17 amino acids. The CDR3 bases are TGCGCCAGCAGCCAAGAAGGGGTACGAGCAACTAATGAAAAACTGTTTTTT. It is translated as CASSQEGVRATNEKLFF.

The rearrangement joins TRBV29-1 to TRBJ2-2; tentatively, D is TRBD1 (5 bases). V was shortened by 7 bases and J by 0 bases, with 15 bases between the two germline ends. CDR3 size: 15 residues. Germline assignment: CDR1 SQVTM and CDR2 ANQGSEA. Here the CDR3 DNA reads TGCAGCGCCCTTTGGGGCGGCGCGAACACCGGGGAGCTGTTTTTT. Amino acid sequence: CSALWGGANTGELFF.

J is TRBJ1-5 and V is TRBV19; 7 bases match TRBD1. Germline values: CDR1 LNHDA, CDR2 SQIVND (reference sequence). V gave up 9 bases and J gave up 1 base; unmatched junction bases: 15. The CDR3 runs to 17 residues. The CDR3 DNA reads as TGTGCCAGCACCATTACCACCAGGGGGGCGAGCAATCAGCCCCAGCATTTT. This gives the protein CASTITTRGASNQPQHF.

The genes are TRBV7-9 and TRBJ2-5, with D possibly TRBD1 on 5 matching bases. V was trimmed by 1 base and J by 5 bases, leaving 14 bases between them. CDR1 is SEHNR and CDR2 is FQNEAQ in the germline V gene (reference sequence). This CDR3 is built from 15 residues. CDR3 DNA sequence: TGTGCCAGCAGCTTAGGGATAGGGGTGGGGGAGACCCAGTACTTC. This sequence encodes CASSLGIGVGETQYF.

This chain uses TRBV24-1 with TRBJ2-3; D might be TRBD2 (5 bases). The germline V gene encodes CDR1 KGHDR and CDR2 SFDVKD. The length of the CDR3 is 15 residues. Trimming stripped 4 bases from V and 7 bases from J, with 17 bases between. The CDR3: CATSDPGRRPHTQYF. The CDR3 nucleotides read TGTGCCACCAGTGACCCCGGTAGGAGGCCCCATACGCAGTATTTT.

This chain uses TRBV3-1 (or the pseudogene TRBV3-2) with TRBJ1-5; D possibly corresponds to TRBD1 (6 bases). The CDR3 is 13 residues long. Between the trimmed V and J ends, which lost 3 bases and 4 bases, there was a span of 7 bases. Germline V lookup: CDR1 LGHDT, CDR2 YNNKEL (reference sequence). The CDR3 reads CASSQQGNQPQHF. CDR3 DNA sequence: TGTGCCAGCAGCCAGCAGGGGAATCAGCCCCAGCATTTT.

The CDR3 DNA reads as TGTGCCAGCAGACCGGACAGGGTAGTTGAGCAGCCCCAGCATTTT. Amino acid sequence: CASRPDRVVEQPQHF. The chain couples TRBV27 to TRBJ1-5; 8 positions agree with TRBD1. With V trimmed by 6 bases and J by 7 bases, 11 bases remained unmatched. The CDR3 consists of 15 residues. CDR1 and CDR2 from the germline V gene are MNHEY and SMNVEV (reference sequence).

V and J are TRBV18 and TRBJ1-2, with 11 bases lining up with TRBD1. The CDR3 contains 14 residues. Germline V gives CDR1 KGHSH, CDR2 LQKENI. With 4 bases clipped from V and 8 bases from J, the junction kept 6 bases outside the gene matches. This CDR3 reads CASSLRTGGEGYTF. The CDR3 DNA reads TGTGCCAGCTCACTGCGGACAGGGGGCGAGGGCTACACCTTC.

The gene calls are TRBV7-6 and TRBJ2-3, with D tentatively TRBD2 (5 bases). V lost 0 bases and J lost 7, with 11 bases in between. The CDR3 loop spans 14 amino acids. The germline gives CDR1 SGHVS, CDR2 FNYEAQ. CDR3: CASSLARVGNTQYF. As DNA, the CDR3 is TGTGCCAGCAGCTTAGCGCGTGTCGGGAATACGCAGTATTTT.

The chain is built from TRBV12-5 and TRBJ2-3, with D possibly being TRBD2 (5 bases). The CDR3 spans 15 residues. Trimming stripped 6 bases from V and 6 bases from J, with 19 bases between. The germline CDR1 and CDR2 sequences are LGHNT and FRNRAP. The CDR3 nucleotides are TGTGCTAGTGGCCCACCCAGCGGCCTCGGCGATACGCAGTATTTT. Translated, it gives CASGPPSGLGDTQYF.

The rearrangement joins TRBV3-1 (or the pseudogene TRBV3-2) to TRBJ1-1; D is uncertain. CDR1 LGHDT and CDR2 YNNKEL come from the germline V gene (reference sequence). The CDR3 has 15 amino acids. The V end lost 3 bases, the J end lost 0 bases, and 11 bases lay between the germline ends. Written as DNA, the CDR3 is TGTGCCAGCAGCCAGCGCGGGAGTATGAACACTGAAGCTTTCTTT. Its protein is CASSQRGSMNTEAFF.

This chain links TRBV7-9 with TRBJ2-1; 10 nucleotides align to TRBD2. Losses at the gene ends were 2 bases for V and 9 bases for J; bases not matched to a gene: 7. This CDR3 is 15 amino acids long. Germline V gene lookup returns CDR1 SEHNR and CDR2 FQNEAQ (reference sequence). The CDR3 region has the DNA TGTGCCAGCAGCTTAAGCGGGGGGGCCGCAGGTGAGCAGTTCTTC. Amino acid sequence: CASSLSGGAAGEQFF.